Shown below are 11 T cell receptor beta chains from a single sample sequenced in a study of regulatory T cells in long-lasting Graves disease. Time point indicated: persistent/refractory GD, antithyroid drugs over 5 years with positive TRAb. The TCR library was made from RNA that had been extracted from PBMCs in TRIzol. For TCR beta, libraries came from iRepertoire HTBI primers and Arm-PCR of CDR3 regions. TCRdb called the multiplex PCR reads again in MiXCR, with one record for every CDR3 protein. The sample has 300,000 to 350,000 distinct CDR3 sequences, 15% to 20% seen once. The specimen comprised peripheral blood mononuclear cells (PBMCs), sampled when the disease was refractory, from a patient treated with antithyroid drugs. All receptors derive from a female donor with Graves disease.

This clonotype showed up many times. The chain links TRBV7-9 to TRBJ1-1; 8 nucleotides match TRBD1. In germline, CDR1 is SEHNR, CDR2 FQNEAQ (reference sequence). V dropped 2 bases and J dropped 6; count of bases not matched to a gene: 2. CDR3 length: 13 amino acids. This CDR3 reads CASSLQGAAEAFF. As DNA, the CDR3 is TGTGCCAGCAGCTTACAGGGGGCGGCTGAAGCTTTCTTT. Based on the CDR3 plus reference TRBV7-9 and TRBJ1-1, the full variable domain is DTGVSQNPRHKITKRGQNVTFRCDPISEHNRLYWYRQTLGQGPEFLTYFQNEAQLEKSRLLSDRFSAERPKGSFSTLEIQRTEQGDSAMYLCASSLQGAAEAFFGQGTRLTVV.

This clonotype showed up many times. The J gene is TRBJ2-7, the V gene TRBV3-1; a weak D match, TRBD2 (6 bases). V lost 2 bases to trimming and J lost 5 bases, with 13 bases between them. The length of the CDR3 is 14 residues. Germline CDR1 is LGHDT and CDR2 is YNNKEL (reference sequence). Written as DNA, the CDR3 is TGTGCCAGCAGCCAACCGGGGGAACCTCACGAGCAGTACTTC. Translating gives CASSQPGEPHEQYF.

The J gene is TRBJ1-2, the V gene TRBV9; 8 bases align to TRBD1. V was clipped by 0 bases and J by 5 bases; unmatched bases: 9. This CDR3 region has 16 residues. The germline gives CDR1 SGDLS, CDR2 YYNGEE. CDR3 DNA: TGTGCCAGCAGCGTAGATCTTGGACAGGGAGGTTATGGCTACACCTTC. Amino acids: CASSVDLGQGGYGYTF.

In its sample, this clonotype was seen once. The CDR3 DNA sequence: TGTGCCAGCAGCTTAACCGGCTTGGCCGGGGAGCTGTTTTTT. Protein product: CASSLTGLAGELFF. This chain joins TRBV7-3 and TRBJ2-2; D is unresolved. CDR1 and CDR2 (germline): SGHTA, FQGTGA. The CDR3 runs to 14 residues. The V gene lost 0 bases and the J gene lost 6 bases, with 8 bases spanning the gap.

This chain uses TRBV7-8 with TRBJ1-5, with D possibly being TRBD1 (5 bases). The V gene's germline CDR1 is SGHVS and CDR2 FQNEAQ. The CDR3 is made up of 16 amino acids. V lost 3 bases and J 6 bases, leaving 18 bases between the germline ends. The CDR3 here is CASSLRGGVGAQPQHF. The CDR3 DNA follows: TGTGCCAGCAGCTTGAGGGGTGGGGTGGGTGCTCAGCCCCAGCATTTT.

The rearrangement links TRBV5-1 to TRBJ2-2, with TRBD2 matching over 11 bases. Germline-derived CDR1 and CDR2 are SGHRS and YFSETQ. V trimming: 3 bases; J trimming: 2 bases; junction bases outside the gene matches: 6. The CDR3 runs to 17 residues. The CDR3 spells CASSSGLAASNTGELFF. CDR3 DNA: TGCGCCAGCAGCTCGGGACTAGCGGCCTCAAACACCGGGGAGCTGTTTTTT.

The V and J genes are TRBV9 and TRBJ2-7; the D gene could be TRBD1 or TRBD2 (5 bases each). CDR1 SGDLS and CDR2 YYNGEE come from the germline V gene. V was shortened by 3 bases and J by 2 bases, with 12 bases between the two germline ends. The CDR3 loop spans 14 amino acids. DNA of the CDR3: TGTGCCAGCAGCGGTGAACGGGACCCCTACGAGCAGTACTTC. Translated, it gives CASSGERDPYEQYF.

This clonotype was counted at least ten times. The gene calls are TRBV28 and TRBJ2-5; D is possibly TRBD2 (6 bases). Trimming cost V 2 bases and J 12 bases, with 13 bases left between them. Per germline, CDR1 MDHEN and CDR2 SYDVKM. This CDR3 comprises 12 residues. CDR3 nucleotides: TGTGCCAGCAGTTTAGACGGCGGGGTCAAGTACTTC. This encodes CASSLDGGVKYF.

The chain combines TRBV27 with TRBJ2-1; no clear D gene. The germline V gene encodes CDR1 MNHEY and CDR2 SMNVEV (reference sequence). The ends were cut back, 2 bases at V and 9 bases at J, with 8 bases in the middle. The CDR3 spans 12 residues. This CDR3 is CASSLGRSEQFF. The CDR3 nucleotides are TGTGCCAGCAGTTTAGGTCGTAGTGAGCAGTTCTTC.

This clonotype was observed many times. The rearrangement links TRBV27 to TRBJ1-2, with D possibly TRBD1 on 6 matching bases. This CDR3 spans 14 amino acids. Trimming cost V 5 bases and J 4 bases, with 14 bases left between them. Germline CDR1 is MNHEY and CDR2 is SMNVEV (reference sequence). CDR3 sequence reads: CASSPPGHPYGYTF. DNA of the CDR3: TGTGCCAGCAGTCCACCGGGACACCCCTATGGCTACACCTTC.

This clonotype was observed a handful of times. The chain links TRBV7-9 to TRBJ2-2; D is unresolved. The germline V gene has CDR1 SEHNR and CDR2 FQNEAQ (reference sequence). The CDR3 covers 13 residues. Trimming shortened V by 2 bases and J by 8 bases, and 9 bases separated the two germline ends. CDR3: CASSLSAWGELFF. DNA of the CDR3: TGTGCCAGCAGCTTATCTGCTTGGGGGGAGCTGTTTTTT.